The T cell receptor beta chain described here comes from a study of T cell responses to AZD1222 COVID-19 vaccine. Whole-study findings and limits: Spike was spanned by vaccine-associated CD4 TCRs, which were dominant at 160-218 and 743-854. In the spike-specific TCR repertoire, nearly half reportedly target unmutated variant regions. It was only after the peak T cell response that any repertoires were sampled.

J lost 3 bases, V lost 1 base, and 12 bases had no gene match. The CDR3 is made up of 17 amino acids. Germline V gives CDR1 SGHRS, CDR2 YFSETQ. Remarks on this clone: The antigen is not known.

Measured with immunoSEQ multiplex PCR; TCRdb has only the in-frame clones, and not every one. Altogether 90,000 to 100,000 clones are present, approximately 84% being singletons, with the ten largest covering approximately 15%. The sequence derives from an adult who received the AZD1222 COVID-19 vaccine. Sequenced material: peripheral blood, taken 28 days after the second AZD1222 dose. The chain couples TRBV5-1 to TRBJ2-7; TRBD2 agrees at 8 bases. CDR3 sequence (DNA): TGCGCCAGCAGCTTGTTTACAGCGGGAGTGGGTAACTACGAGCAGTACTTC. This translates into CASSLFTAGVGNYEQYF.